This entry concerns a single T cell receptor (beta chain). Its specificity is unknown. Using its own MiXCR run on the RT-PCR reads, TCRdb lists one record per CDR3 protein. Of approximately 13,000 distinct CDR3 sequences in the sample, 80% to 90% were seen once. The V gene lost 2 bases and the J gene lost 6 bases, with 10 bases spanning the gap. Germline CDR1 reads SGHTA; CDR2 reads FQGTGA. There are 13 residues in the CDR3. The sample comes from a study of yellow fever vaccine responses in identical twins. Study-level results: On the reported evidence, twins' vaccine T cell responses seemed partly convergent and partly personalized.

Sequenced here: T cells from blood (PBMCs), unsorted or a sorted subset (not recorded which), sampled before or after yellow fever vaccination (not recorded which). The origin of this receptor is a woman younger than 30 who received the yellow fever vaccine. V usage is TRBV7-3 and J usage is TRBJ1-1; a weak D match, TRBD1 (5 bases). The CDR3 DNA sequence: TGTGCCAGCAGCTTACTTGCGGGGGCTGAAGCTTTCTTT. Translated, it gives CASSLLAGAEAFF. The whole variable domain, filled in from reference TRBV7-3 and TRBJ1-1, reads GAGVSQTPSNKVTEKGKYVELRCDPISGHTALYWYRQSLGQGPEFLIYFQGTGAADDSGLPNDRFFAVRPEGSVSTLKIQRTERGDSAVYLCASSLLAGAEAFFGQGTRLTVV.